The 3 T cell receptor beta chains reported below all come from one sample, sequenced in a study of cytomegalovirus exposure and HLA in healthy donors. Use of 60 Vbeta and 13 Jbeta primers characterized the PCR. The repertoire was sequenced with immunoSEQ multiplex PCR; TCRdb's copy has only in-frame clones and lacks some. The sample consists of around 50,000 clones, about 78% of them appearing once. What was sequenced was PBMCs. Receptor source: a man aged 25-45 years in good health and CMV-seropositive.

The V and J genes are TRBV7-2 and TRBJ2-5; D is unresolved. The CDR3 contains 13 residues. V was cut by 4 bases and J by 1 base, with 7 bases left in between. Germline CDR1 and CDR2: SGHTA and FQGNSA. The CDR3: CASSSRVQETQYF. CDR3 bases: TGTGCCAGCAGCTCCCGGGTCCAAGAGACCCAGTACTTC.

By share, this clone ranks as medium-sized. The chain uses TRBV6-1 and TRBJ2-3; D is perhaps TRBD1 (6 bases). The CDR3 runs to 15 residues. Trimming took 0 bases from V and 4 from J, leaving 11 bases between them. The germline gives CDR1 MNHNS, CDR2 SASEGT. CDR3 amino acids: CASSEALGGADTQYF. The CDR3 DNA sequence: TGTGCCAGCAGTGAAGCGCTTGGGGGCGCAGATACGCAGTATTTT.

V and J are TRBV4-1 and TRBJ2-2; D might be TRBD1 (6 bases). Germline values: CDR1 MGHRA, CDR2 YSYEKL. The CDR3 sequence is 14 residues long. Trimming took 1 base from V and 7 from J, leaving 10 bases between them. CDR3 loop: CASSQGSGVGELFF. CDR3 nucleotide sequence: TGCGCCAGCAGCCAAGGCTCAGGGGTCGGGGAGCTGTTTTTT.